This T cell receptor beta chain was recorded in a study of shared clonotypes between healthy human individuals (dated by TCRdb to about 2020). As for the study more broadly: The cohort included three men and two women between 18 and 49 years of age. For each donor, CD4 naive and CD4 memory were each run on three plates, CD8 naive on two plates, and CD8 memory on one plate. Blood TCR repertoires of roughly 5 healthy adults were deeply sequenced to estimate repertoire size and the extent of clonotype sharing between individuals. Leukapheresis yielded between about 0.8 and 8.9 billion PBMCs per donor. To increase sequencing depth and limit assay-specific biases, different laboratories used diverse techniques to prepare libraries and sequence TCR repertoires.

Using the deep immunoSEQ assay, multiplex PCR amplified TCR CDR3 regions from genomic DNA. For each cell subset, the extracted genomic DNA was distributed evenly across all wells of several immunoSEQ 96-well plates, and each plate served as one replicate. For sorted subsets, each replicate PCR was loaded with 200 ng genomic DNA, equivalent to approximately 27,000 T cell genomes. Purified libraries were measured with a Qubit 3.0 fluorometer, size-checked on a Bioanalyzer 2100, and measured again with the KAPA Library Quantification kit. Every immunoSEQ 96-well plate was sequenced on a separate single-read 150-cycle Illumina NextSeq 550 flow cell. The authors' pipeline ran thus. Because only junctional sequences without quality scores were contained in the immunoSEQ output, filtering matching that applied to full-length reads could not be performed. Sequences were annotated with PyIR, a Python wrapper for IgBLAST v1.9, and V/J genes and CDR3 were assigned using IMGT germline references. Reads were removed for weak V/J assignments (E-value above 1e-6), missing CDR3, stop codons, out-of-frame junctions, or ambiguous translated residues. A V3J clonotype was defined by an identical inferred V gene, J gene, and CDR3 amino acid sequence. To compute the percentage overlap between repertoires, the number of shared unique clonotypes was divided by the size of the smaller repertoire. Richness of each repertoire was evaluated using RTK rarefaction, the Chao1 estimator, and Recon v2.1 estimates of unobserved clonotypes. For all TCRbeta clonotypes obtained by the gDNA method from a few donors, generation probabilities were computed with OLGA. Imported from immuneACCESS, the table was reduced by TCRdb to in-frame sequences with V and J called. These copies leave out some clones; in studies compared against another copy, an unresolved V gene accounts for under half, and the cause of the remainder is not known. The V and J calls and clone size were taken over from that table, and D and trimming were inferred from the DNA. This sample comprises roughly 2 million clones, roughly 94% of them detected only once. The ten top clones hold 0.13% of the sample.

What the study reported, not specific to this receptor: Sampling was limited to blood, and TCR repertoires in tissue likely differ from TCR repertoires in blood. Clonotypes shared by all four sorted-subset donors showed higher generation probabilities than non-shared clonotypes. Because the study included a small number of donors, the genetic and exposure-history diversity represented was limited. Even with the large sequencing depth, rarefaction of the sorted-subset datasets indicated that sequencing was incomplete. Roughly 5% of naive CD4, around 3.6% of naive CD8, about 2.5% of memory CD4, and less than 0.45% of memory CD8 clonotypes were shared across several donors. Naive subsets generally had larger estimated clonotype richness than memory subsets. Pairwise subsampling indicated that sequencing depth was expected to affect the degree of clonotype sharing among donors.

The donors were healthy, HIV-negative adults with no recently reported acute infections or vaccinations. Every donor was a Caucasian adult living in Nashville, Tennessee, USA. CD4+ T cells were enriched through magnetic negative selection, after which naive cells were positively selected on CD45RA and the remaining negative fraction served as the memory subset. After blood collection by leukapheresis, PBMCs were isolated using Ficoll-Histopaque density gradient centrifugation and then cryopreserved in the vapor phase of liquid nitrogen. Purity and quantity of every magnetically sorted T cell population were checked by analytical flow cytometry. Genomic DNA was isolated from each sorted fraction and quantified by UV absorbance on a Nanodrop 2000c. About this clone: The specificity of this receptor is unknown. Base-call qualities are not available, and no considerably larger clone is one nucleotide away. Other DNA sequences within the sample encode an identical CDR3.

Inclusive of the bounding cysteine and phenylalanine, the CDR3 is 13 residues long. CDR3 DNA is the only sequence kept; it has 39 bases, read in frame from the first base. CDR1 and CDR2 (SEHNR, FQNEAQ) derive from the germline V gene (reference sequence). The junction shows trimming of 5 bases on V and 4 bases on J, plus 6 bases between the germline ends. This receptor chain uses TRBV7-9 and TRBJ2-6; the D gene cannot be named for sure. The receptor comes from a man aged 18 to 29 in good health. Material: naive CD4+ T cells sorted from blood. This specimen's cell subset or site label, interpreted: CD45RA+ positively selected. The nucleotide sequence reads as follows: TGTGCCAGCAGCCCTTCCGGGGCCAACGTCCTGACTTTC. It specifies CASSPSGANVLTF. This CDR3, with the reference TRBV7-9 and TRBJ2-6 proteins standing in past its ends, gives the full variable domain DTGVSQNPRHKITKRGQNVTFRCDPISEHNRLYWYRQTLGQGPEFLTYFQNEAQLEKSRLLSDRFSAERPKGSFSTLEIQRTEQGDSAMYLCASSPSGANVLTFGAGSRLTVL.